The clone carrying this T cell receptor beta chain showed up just a few times. The antigen is unknown. This entry is derived from a study of T cells after yellow fever vaccination. The TCR cDNA carried a universal primer site and UMIs from 5'RACE template switching. Via MiXCR, TCRdb re-called the 5' RACE reads, giving one row per CDR3 protein. Altogether about 220,000 distinct CDR3 sequences are present, around 6.7% being singletons, with the ten largest covering approximately 0.99%. CDR3 length: 15 amino acids. CDR1 and CDR2 from the germline V gene are MDHEN and SYDVKM. V dropped 6 bases and J dropped 6; count of bases not matched to a gene: 13. General observations from the study: Compared with primary, the secondary response was weaker and peaked at day 5, not 15. After the booster, 96% of CD4 and 88% of CD8 primary-response clones were re-detected.

The chain links TRBV28 to TRBJ2-7; 8 bases align to TRBD2. The sequenced sample was CD4+ T cells sorted from PBMCs, obtained on the day of the yellow fever booster vaccination. This sequence originates from a man aged 25-45 years who received the YFV17D yellow fever vaccine. CDR3 coding DNA: TGTGCCAGCAGACCAACTCCCGCCCGGGGGGGCGAGCAGTACTTC. This gives the protein CASRPTPARGGEQYF. Drawing the rest from reference TRBV28 and TRBJ2-7, the complete variable domain is DVKVTQSSRYLVKRTGEKVFLECVQDMDHENMFWYRQDPGLGLRLIYFSYDVKMKEKGDIPEGYSVSREKKERFSLILESASTNQTSMYLCASRPTPARGGEQYFGPGTRLTVT.